The 31 T cell receptor beta chains below all came from one sample that was sequenced in a study of blood T cell repertoires in COVID-19. Profiled with immunoSEQ multiplex PCR; TCRdb holds only in-frame clones, not every one. The sample lists hundreds of thousands of clones; 70% to 90% were seen once. The sequenced sample consisted of PBMCs or T cells enriched from blood (not recorded which). These receptors were obtained from a woman between 40 and 55 years old with acute COVID-19.

The table lists this clone with a few counts. The CDR3 sequence: CASSPLSGGVGGELFF. CDR3 DNA: TGTGCCAGCAGCCCGCTCTCGGGGGGAGTGGGCGGGGAGCTGTTTTTT. The rearrangement joins TRBV9 to TRBJ2-2; 7 positions agree with TRBD2. V shed 4 bases and J 7 bases; nucleotides not matched to a gene: 13. This CDR3 is built from 16 residues. Germline CDR1 and CDR2: SGDLS and YYNGEE.

V usage is TRBV7-6 and J usage is TRBJ1-1, with D possibly TRBD1 on 5 matching bases. Trimming stripped 0 bases from V and 0 bases from J, with 11 bases between. Germline CDR1 and CDR2: SGHVS and FNYEAQ. This CDR3 spans 16 amino acids. CDR3 nucleotides: TGTGCCAGCAGCTTAGCGCCTCCAGGGATGAACACTGAAGCTTTCTTT. This translates into CASSLAPPGMNTEAFF.

This chain links TRBV7-8 with TRBJ1-1; D gene uncertain. The CDR3 length is 14 residues. The germline V gene has CDR1 SGHVS and CDR2 FQNEAQ. Trimming cost V 1 base and J 0 bases, with 6 bases left between them. The CDR3 sequence is CASSLGRLNTEAFF. For the CDR3, the DNA is TGTGCCAGCAGCTTAGGGCGGTTGAACACTGAAGCTTTCTTT.

V is TRBV6-5 and J is TRBJ2-7, with 14 bases aligning to TRBD2. The ends lost 6 bases at V and 7 bases at J; junction bases unmatched: 8. The CDR3 has 15 amino acids. The germline CDR1 and CDR2 sequences are MNHEY and SVGAGI. The chain's CDR3 is CASRIGLAGGREQYF. The CDR3 bases are TGTGCCAGCAGAATCGGACTAGCGGGGGGACGGGAGCAGTACTTC.

V gene TRBV30 combines with J gene TRBJ1-3, with D unresolved. The V gene's germline CDR1 is GTSNPN and CDR2 SVGIG (reference sequence). V gave up 0 bases and J gave up 0 bases, with 9 bases separating them. The length of the CDR3 is 15 residues. In DNA, the CDR3 is TGTGCCTGGAGTGTACGACACCACTCTGGAAACACCATATATTTT. This sequence encodes CAWSVRHHSGNTIYF.

In this sample, this clone turned up a few times. The chain uses TRBV5-4 and TRBJ1-6, with a possible D match to TRBD1 (6 bases). Between the trimmed V and J ends, which lost 2 bases and 7 bases, there was a span of 13 bases. This CDR3 contains 15 residues. Germline assignment: CDR1 SGHNT and CDR2 YYREEE (reference sequence). The CDR3 spells CASSFRQVGNSPLHF. CDR3 sequence (DNA): TGTGCCAGCAGCTTCCGACAGGTCGGGAATTCACCCCTCCACTTT.

CDR3 amino acids: CASSDWTGSGPEAFF. The CDR3 DNA reads TGTGCCAGCAGTGATTGGACAGGGTCGGGGCCTGAAGCTTTCTTT. This chain connects TRBV6-1 to TRBJ1-1, with TRBD1 matching 8 bases. After removal of 3 bases from V and 6 bases from J, the junction contained 9 bases not matched to a gene. The germline CDR1 and CDR2 sequences are MNHNS and SASEGT. The CDR3 loop spans 15 amino acids.

This chain uses TRBV7-9 with TRBJ1-5, with no clear D. CDR3 length equals 18 residues. Deletions cut 1 base from V and 0 bases from J, with 16 bases between. Germline loops: CDR1 SEHNR, CDR2 FQNEAQ (reference sequence). CDR3 loop: CASSLVVANSYSNQPQHF. The CDR3 DNA reads as TGTGCCAGCAGCTTAGTAGTTGCGAATTCGTATAGCAATCAGCCCCAGCATTTT.

The chain employs TRBV6-5 and TRBJ1-5, with TRBD1 identical over 8 bases. The CDR3 is 13 amino acids. Germline CDR1 reads MNHEY; CDR2 reads SVGAGI. V shed 3 bases and J 7 bases; nucleotides not matched to a gene: 2. The CDR3 sequence: CASSYNRGQPQHF. CDR3 nucleotide sequence: TGTGCCAGCAGTTATAACAGGGGGCAGCCCCAGCATTTT.

This chain joins TRBV5-1 and TRBJ2-5; 7 bases map to TRBD1. CDR1 and CDR2 (germline): SGHRS, YFSETQ. With 2 bases clipped from V and 4 bases from J, the junction kept 5 bases outside the gene matches. This CDR3 comprises 14 residues. The CDR3 protein is CASSLQGTLETQYF. Here the CDR3 DNA reads TGCGCCAGCAGCTTACAGGGGACCCTAGAGACCCAGTACTTC.

The chain carries TRBV30 and TRBJ1-2; D is undetermined. The CDR3 loop spans 12 amino acids. Trimming took off 2 bases at V and 6 bases at J, with 10 bases between the two ends. The germline V gene encodes CDR1 GTSNPN and CDR2 SVGIG (reference sequence). CDR3 loop: CAWSSGRNGYTF. The CDR3, as DNA: TGTGCCTGGAGTTCGGGGAGGAATGGCTACACCTTC.

The CDR3: CASSELGVRETQYF. The CDR3 region has the DNA TGCGCCAGCAGCGAATTAGGGGTGAGAGAGACCCAGTACTTC. V usage is TRBV5-1 and J usage is TRBJ2-5; D might be TRBD1 (5 bases). V gave up 4 bases and J gave up 4 bases, with 14 bases separating them. CDR3 length: 14 residues. The germline gives CDR1 SGHRS, CDR2 YFSETQ.

V is TRBV6-5 and J is TRBJ2-2; a weak D match, TRBD1 (5 bases). Trimming took 7 bases from V and 5 from J, leaving 11 bases between them. The CDR3 runs to 13 residues. CDR1 MNHEY and CDR2 SVGAGI come from the germline V gene. Written as DNA, the CDR3 is TGTGCCAGCACGGCAGGGTGGACCGGGGAGCTGTTTTTT. Protein: CASTAGWTGELFF.

V and J are TRBV5-1 and TRBJ1-1; 11 bases match TRBD1. With 4 bases clipped from V and 1 base from J, the junction kept 3 bases outside the gene matches. CDR3 length equals 15 residues. The germline CDR1 and CDR2 sequences are SGHRS and YFSETQ. CDR3 DNA: TGCGCCAGCAGCCTAGGACAGGGGGCGAACACTGAAGCTTTCTTT. It codes for CASSLGQGANTEAFF.

V is TRBV4-1 and J is TRBJ2-1; TRBD1 might be the D (5 bases). The CDR3 runs to 15 residues. Germline V gene data show CDR1 as MGHRA and CDR2 as YSYEKL. V was cut by 0 bases and J by 7 bases, with 13 bases left in between. The CDR3 sequence is CASSQDGAQSNEQFF. In nucleotides, the CDR3 is TGCGCCAGCAGCCAAGATGGGGCCCAATCGAATGAGCAGTTCTTC.

The chain links TRBV19 to TRBJ2-2, with a possible D match to TRBD1 (5 bases). This CDR3 is 15 amino acids long. V was trimmed by 5 bases and J by 7 bases, leaving 17 bases between them. Germline values: CDR1 LNHDA, CDR2 SQIVND (reference sequence). The CDR3 reads CASSLPGHIVGELFF. Here the CDR3 DNA reads TGTGCCAGTAGTCTCCCCGGACACATAGTCGGGGAGCTGTTTTTT.

This clone was counted only a few times. J is TRBJ2-7 and V is TRBV7-9; 7 positions match TRBD1. After removal of 4 bases from V and 2 bases from J, the junction contained 5 bases not matched to a gene. CDR1 SEHNR and CDR2 FQNEAQ come from the germline V gene (reference sequence). The CDR3 consists of 14 residues. CDR3 sequence: CASSYRDSPYEQYF. CDR3 DNA sequence: TGTGCCAGCAGCTATCGGGACAGCCCCTACGAGCAGTACTTC. The entire variable domain, with the rest obtained from reference TRBV7-9 and TRBJ2-7, is as follows: DTGVSQNPRHKITKRGQNVTFRCDPISEHNRLYWYRQTLGQGPEFLTYFQNEAQLEKSRLLSDRFSAERPKGSFSTLEIQRTEQGDSAMYLCASSYRDSPYEQYFGPGTRLTVT.

The chain employs TRBV24-1 and TRBJ1-5; TRBD1 is a possible D gene (6 bases). This CDR3 is built from 14 residues. The germline V gene has CDR1 KGHDR and CDR2 SFDVKD. Trimming removed 7 bases at V and 0 bases at J, with 9 bases between. CDR3 loop: CATSGQRSNQPQHF. In nucleotides, the CDR3 is TGTGCCACCAGCGGACAGCGTAGCAATCAGCCCCAGCATTTT.

The rearrangement links TRBV9 to TRBJ2-7, with 7 bases fitting TRBD1. The CDR3 totals 14 residues. The ends lost 4 bases at V and 3 bases at J; junction bases unmatched: 7. Germline V gene lookup returns CDR1 SGDLS and CDR2 YYNGEE. CDR3 DNA: TGTGCCAGCAGCTTTGGACAGGCGGACTACGAGCAGTACTTC. Its protein product is CASSFGQADYEQYF.

The chain has TRBV19 and TRBJ1-5, with D possibly being TRBD1 (5 bases). Germline CDR1 LNHDA, CDR2 SQIVND (reference sequence). The germline V and J ends were trimmed by 5 bases and 2 bases, with 13 bases remaining between them. The CDR3 totals 15 residues. The CDR3 is CASSGGGGGNQPQHF. The CDR3, as DNA: TGTGCCAGTAGTGGGGGGGGAGGCGGCAATCAGCCCCAGCATTTT.

The rearrangement joins TRBV15 to TRBJ2-1; the match to TRBD1 covers 9 bases. CDR1 LNHNV and CDR2 YYDKDF come from the germline V gene (reference sequence). The CDR3 contains 16 residues. V was clipped by 8 bases and J by 6 bases; unmatched bases: 14. CDR3 sequence (DNA): TGTGCCACCGATGAAAGTGTGGGGACAGGGAGCAATGAGCAGTTCTTC. Its translation is CATDESVGTGSNEQFF.

The chain employs TRBV7-6 and TRBJ2-1; the D gene is possibly TRBD2 (5 bases). Germline CDR1 and CDR2: SGHVS and FNYEAQ. Trimming cost V 1 base and J 10 bases, with 11 bases left between them. This CDR3 has 13 residues. The DNA for the CDR3 is TGTGCCAGCAGCTTAGTGACCGGGGAGGAGCAGTTCTTC. Protein sequence: CASSLVTGEEQFF.

The chain recombines TRBV19 with TRBJ1-5; maybe TRBD1 (5 bases). The CDR3 contains 13 residues. V lost 5 bases and J 3 bases, leaving 8 bases between the germline ends. The germline gives CDR1 LNHDA, CDR2 SQIVND (reference sequence). The CDR3 here is CASSDSVNQPQHF. The CDR3 DNA reads as TGTGCCAGTAGTGACAGCGTCAATCAGCCCCAGCATTTT.

This chain links TRBV7-2 with TRBJ2-1, with 12 bases identical to TRBD2. This CDR3 is 14 amino acids long. V trimming: 5 bases; J trimming: 9 bases; junction bases outside the gene matches: 5. Germline-derived CDR1 and CDR2 are SGHTA and FQGNSA. In DNA, the CDR3 is TGTGCCAGCAGCCTTCGACTAGCGGGGGCTGAGCAGTTCTTC. Translation: CASSLRLAGAEQFF.

The CDR3 DNA reads TGTGCCAGCAGTAGCGGGTCGGCAACTAATGAAAAACTGTTTTTT. Translating gives CASSSGSATNEKLFF. V gene TRBV28 combines with J gene TRBJ1-4; no clear D gene. V was shortened by 5 bases and J by 0 bases, with 10 bases between the two germline ends. Germline V lookup: CDR1 MDHEN, CDR2 SYDVKM. The CDR3 is 15 residues long.

This chain joins TRBV7-9 and TRBJ2-5; 8 bases match TRBD2. V was clipped by 5 bases and J by 2 bases; unmatched bases: 4. Germline V gene lookup returns CDR1 SEHNR and CDR2 FQNEAQ (reference sequence). This CDR3 comprises 14 residues. The CDR3 bases are TGTGCCAGCAGCCTCCAGCGGGGGCAAGAGACCCAGTACTTC. Translated: CASSLQRGQETQYF.

The chain combines TRBV7-9 with TRBJ1-1, with TRBD1 identical over 10 bases. This CDR3 region has 17 residues. Looked up from germline, CDR1 is SEHNR and CDR2 is FQNEAQ (reference sequence). The V and J ends lost 0 bases and 0 bases, in that order; junction bases with no gene match: 4. For the CDR3, the DNA is TGTGCCAGCAGCTTAGCTGGGACAGGGGACCTGAACACTGAAGCTTTCTTT. It encodes CASSLAGTGDLNTEAFF.

The chain uses TRBV18 and TRBJ1-5, with 9 bases fitting TRBD1. The CDR3 is 15 amino acids. V lost 3 bases, J lost 4 bases, and 4 bases stayed unmatched. The V gene's germline CDR1 is KGHSH and CDR2 LQKENI. CDR3 DNA: TGTGCCAGCTCACCCGGGACAGGGAGGAATCAGCCCCAGCATTTT. Translated: CASSPGTGRNQPQHF. Combining the CDR3 with reference TRBV18 and TRBJ1-5 gives the whole variable domain NAGVMQNPRHLVRRRGQEARLRCSPMKGHSHVYWYRQLPEEGLKFMVYLQKENIIDESGMPKERFSAEFPKEGPSILRIQQVVRGDSAAYFCASSPGTGRNQPQHFGDGTRLSIL.

This chain connects TRBV7-9 to TRBJ1-1; D may be TRBD1 (5 bases). CDR3 length: 12 residues. Germline loops: CDR1 SEHNR, CDR2 FQNEAQ (reference sequence). The ends were cut back, 5 bases at V and 8 bases at J, with 12 bases in the middle. As DNA, the CDR3 is TGTGCCAGCAGCCGACAGACAGCCGAAGCTTTCTTT. It yields the protein CASSRQTAEAFF.

The V call is TRBV5-4, the J call TRBJ1-4, with D perhaps TRBD1 (5 bases). Germline V CDR1 and CDR2: SGHNT, YYREEE (reference sequence). The CDR3 totals 14 residues. Trimming cost V 0 bases and J 6 bases, with 9 bases left between them. The CDR3: CASSLGPGDEKLFF. CDR3 coding DNA: TGTGCCAGCAGCTTGGGTCCGGGGGATGAAAAACTGTTTTTT.

This clone has a single count. The chain joins TRBV15 to TRBJ2-5; perhaps TRBD1 as D (5 bases). The CDR3 has 15 residues. CDR1 is LNHNV and CDR2 is YYDKDF in the germline V gene (reference sequence). Trimming shortened V by 0 bases and J by 1 base, and 9 bases separated the two germline ends. This CDR3 is CATSRDGQGQETQYF. DNA for the CDR3: TGTGCCACCAGCAGAGATGGGCAGGGCCAAGAGACCCAGTACTTC.